This T cell receptor (beta chain) is from a study of blood T cell repertoires in COVID-19 (dated by TCRdb to 2020 to 2022). Context from the whole study: Samples covering the acute and convalescent phases of COVID-19 were provided by collaborators in the United States, Italy and Spain. The material from the prospective study consisted of cDNA or gDNA derived from T cells, B-cell-depleted T cells, or PBMCs. The dataset comprised deeply sampled blood TCRbeta repertoires from subjects exposed to, actively infected with, or recovered from COVID-19. A freely available public database, intended as a resource for researchers studying the immune response to SARS-CoV-2, is where the repertoires were released. The samples were drawn from the first 160 participants of the ongoing ImmuneRACE study and from some 1,300 subjects provided by 6 global collaborators. Nearly every sample came with metadata listing a de-identified subject ID, COVID-19 status, age in years and sex. Where HLA class I and class II types were available, the types were taken from metadata supplied by the sample provider, not from assay-based typing.

In the prospective study, participants were roughly 18 to 95 years old, resided in approximately 25 geographic areas of the United States, and were enrolled through a virtual design. In the prospective study, cohorts were assigned on the basis of participant-reported clinical history obtained from a screening survey and a study questionnaire. Exposed participants had been in contact with someone with a PCR-confirmed or clinician-diagnosed COVID-19 case within 2 weeks of study entry. Each participant in the prospective study had whole blood, serum and a nasopharyngeal or oropharyngeal swab collected by mobile phlebotomists. Prospective study participants could optionally give additional blood draws and questionnaires over an approximately two-month period. Prospective study blood samples were shipped either frozen or at room temperature before DNA extraction. Including cysteine and phenylalanine, the CDR3 has 13 amino acids. This entry keeps only the CDR3 DNA: 39 bases, framed from base 1. Clipping removes 5 bases from V and 6 bases from J, with 5 as the unmatched junction base count. CDR1 and CDR2, looked up from the germline V gene, are MDHEN and SYDVKM.

Study-wide conclusions, independent of this receptor: Clinical and demographic metadata were provided uncurated, with the amount varying by source and participant.

With respect to this clone: Its antigen target is currently unknown. Base qualities are missing; no much larger clone stands one base away.

The immunoSEQ Assay, a bias-controlled multiplex PCR, was used to amplify TCRbeta CDR3 regions from genomic DNA. As for how the authors treated the data: Within the assay, amplification of reference gene primers was used to estimate how many nucleated cells each sample contained. Sequence reads were collapsed and filtered to measure the absolute abundance of every unique TCRbeta CDR3 rearrangement. Productive Simpson clonality was computed per sample as the square root of Simpson's diversity index over productive rearrangements. This immuneACCESS table, as held by TCRdb, lists in-frame sequences with V and J called but not all clones. Of the missing ones, under half trace to an unresolved V gene in checked studies; the others have no known cause. D and trimming come from the DNA, and the V and J calls and clone size come from that table. This sample has some 240,000 clones in its table, and 88% of those were observed once. Together, the top ten hold roughly 3% of the sample.

Sequenced: PBMCs or T cells enriched from blood (not recorded which). The TCR sequence derives from a woman aged 40 to 49 who had been exposed to COVID-19. This sequence uses TRBV28 and TRBJ1-2; TRBD1 fits 8 bases in the junction. The CDR3 region has the sequence CASSIGTGNGYTF. The sequenced DNA: TGTGCCAGCAGTATAGGGACAGGAAATGGCTACACCTTC.